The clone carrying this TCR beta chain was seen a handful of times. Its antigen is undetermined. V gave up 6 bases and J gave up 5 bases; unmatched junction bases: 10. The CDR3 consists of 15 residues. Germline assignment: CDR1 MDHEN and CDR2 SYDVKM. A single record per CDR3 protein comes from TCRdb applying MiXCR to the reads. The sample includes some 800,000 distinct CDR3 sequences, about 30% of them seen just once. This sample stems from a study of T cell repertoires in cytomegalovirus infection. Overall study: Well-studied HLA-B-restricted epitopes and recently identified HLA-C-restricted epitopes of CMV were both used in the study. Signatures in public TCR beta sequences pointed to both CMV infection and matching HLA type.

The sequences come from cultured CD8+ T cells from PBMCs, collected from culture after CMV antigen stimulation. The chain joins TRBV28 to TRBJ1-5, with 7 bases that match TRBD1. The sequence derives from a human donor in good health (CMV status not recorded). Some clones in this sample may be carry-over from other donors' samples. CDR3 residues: CASSPTGDKYQPQHF. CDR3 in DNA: TGTGCCAGCAGCCCCACAGGGGATAAGTATCAGCCCCAGCATTTT.